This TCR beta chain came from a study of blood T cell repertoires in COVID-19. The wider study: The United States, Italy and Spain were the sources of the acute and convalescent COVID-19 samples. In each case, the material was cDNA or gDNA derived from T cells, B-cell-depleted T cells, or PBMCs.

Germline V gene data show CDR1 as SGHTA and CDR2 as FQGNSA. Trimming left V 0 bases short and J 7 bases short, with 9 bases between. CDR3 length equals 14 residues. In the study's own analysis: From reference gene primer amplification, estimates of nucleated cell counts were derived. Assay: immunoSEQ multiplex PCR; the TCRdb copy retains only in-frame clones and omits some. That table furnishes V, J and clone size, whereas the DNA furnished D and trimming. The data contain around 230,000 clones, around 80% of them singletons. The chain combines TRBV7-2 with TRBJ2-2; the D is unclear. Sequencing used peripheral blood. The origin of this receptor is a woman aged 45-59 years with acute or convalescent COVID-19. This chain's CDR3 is CASSLATEHGELFF. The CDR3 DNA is TGTGCCAGCAGCTTAGCCACAGAACACGGGGAGCTGTTTTTT.